What follows are 14 T cell receptor beta chains derived from one specimen sequenced in a study of response to subunit inactivated influenza vaccine. TCRdb re-called the RT-PCR reads through MiXCR, storing one row per CDR3 protein. This sample has just under 250,000 distinct CDR3 sequences, with more than 9% found just once. The source was non-naive T cells sorted from PBMCs, collected about 14 days before vaccination. The receptors shown here come from a man aged 50 to 60 who received an inactivated influenza vaccine.

This clonotype was picked up many times. The gene calls are TRBV2 and TRBJ2-5, with a tentative D call TRBD1 (5 bases). Germline CDR1 reads SNHLY; CDR2 reads FYNNEI. This CDR3 has 16 amino acids. V was cut by 6 bases and J by 0 bases, with 17 bases left in between. For the CDR3, the DNA is TGTGCCAGCAGAAGGGCCGACAGAGTGTACCAAGAGACCCAGTACTTC. This encodes CASRRADRVYQETQYF.

The V call is TRBV10-3, the J call TRBJ2-2; 11 bases are a match to TRBD2. V lost 6 bases and J lost 4; bases outside the gene matches: 10. Germline-derived CDR1 and CDR2 are ENHRY and SYGVKD. The CDR3 spans 17 residues. CDR3 DNA: TGTGCCATCAGGACGACTAGCGGGACTCTAGTCACCGGGGAGCTGTTTTTT. Residues: CAIRTTSGTLVTGELFF.

This clonotype showed up just a few times. The V and J genes are TRBV12-3 or TRBV12-4 and TRBJ2-3, with TRBD2 matching 15 bases. Trimming at V came to 6 bases and at J to 0 bases, leaving 13 bases not matched to a gene. This CDR3 is built from 20 residues. The CDR3 bases are TGTGCCAGCAGCTCCTACTACGGACTAGCGGGAGGGCCTAGCACAGATACGCAGTATTTT. This encodes CASSSYYGLAGGPSTDTQYF.

The DNA of the CDR3 is TGTGCCAGCGACACTGGGGTTAACACTGAAGCTTTCTTT. Translation gives CASDTGVNTEAFF. The chain links TRBV12-3 or TRBV12-4 to TRBJ1-1; D remains unclear. With 8 bases removed from V and 2 bases from J, the gap between germline ends came to 12 bases. This CDR3 comprises 13 residues.

This clonotype has just a few counts. This chain uses TRBV7-9 with TRBJ2-5; TRBD1 matches at 8 bases. Germline values: CDR1 SEHNR, CDR2 FQNEAQ (reference sequence). CDR3 size: 14 residues. Trimming took 4 bases from V and 5 from J; bases not matched to a gene: 6. The CDR3 DNA reads as TGTGCCAGCAGCTCGACAGGGGAGCGGGAGACCCAGTACTTC. It is translated as CASSSTGERETQYF.

The table lists this clonotype with a few counts. The gene calls are TRBV5-1 and TRBJ1-4; D is unclear. Germline V gene lookup returns CDR1 SGHRS and CDR2 YFSETQ. V lost 5 bases, J lost 8 bases, and 7 bases lay in between. CDR3 length: 11 amino acids. The CDR3 is CASRIGEKLFF. Written as DNA, the CDR3 is TGCGCCAGCAGAATAGGGGAAAAACTGTTTTTT.

The rearrangement joins TRBV30 to TRBJ2-3; 9 bases line up with TRBD1. Germline CDR1 GTSNPN, CDR2 SVGIG (reference sequence). The CDR3 totals 18 residues. The V segment lost 3 bases and the J segment 6 bases; nucleotides outside the gene matches: 19. For the CDR3, the DNA is TGTGCCTGGAGCCTTCTGACAGGGGGGAGTTTGGCGGCGGATACGCAGTATTTT. Residues: CAWSLLTGGSLAADTQYF.

The chain joins TRBV11-1 to TRBJ2-5, with no clear D. Germline V gives CDR1 SGHAT, CDR2 FQDESV (reference sequence). CDR3 length: 14 residues. V lost 6 bases and J 0 bases, leaving 11 bases between the germline ends. The CDR3 DNA follows: TGTGCCAGCAGAAGGACGGCAAACCAAGAGACCCAGTACTTC. Its protein is CASRRTANQETQYF.

V is TRBV11-2 and J is TRBJ2-1; tentative D call: TRBD1 (5 bases). This CDR3 spans 12 amino acids. The V end was cut by 6 bases, the J end by 9 bases, with 12 bases between. The germline gives CDR1 SGHAT, CDR2 FQNNGV. CDR3 loop: CASRFSRGEQFF. The CDR3 DNA is TGTGCCAGCAGGTTTTCAAGGGGTGAGCAGTTCTTC.

In its sample, this clonotype was seen a few times. The genes are TRBV11-2 and TRBJ2-3; D is ambiguous. CDR3 length: 14 residues. V lost 1 base and J lost 4, with 9 bases in between. The germline gives CDR1 SGHAT, CDR2 FQNNGV. This CDR3 is CASSLVPPPDTQYF. The CDR3 DNA reads as TGTGCCAGCAGCTTAGTCCCGCCCCCAGATACGCAGTATTTT.

This clonotype was counted a few times. This chain connects TRBV6-1 to TRBJ2-3, with D perhaps TRBD2 (6 bases). V was cut by 6 bases and J by 5 bases, with 18 bases left in between. This CDR3 has 15 amino acids. The germline CDR1 and CDR2 sequences are MNHNS and SASEGT. CDR3 nucleotide sequence: TGTGCCAGCAGGGAAAACCTCAGTAGCGGAGATACGCAGTATTTT. Its translation is CASRENLSSGDTQYF.

This clonotype has more than one count but fewer than ten. The chain is built from TRBV5-1 and TRBJ1-2; maybe TRBD1 (5 bases). The CDR3 is made up of 14 amino acids. Looked up from germline, CDR1 is SGHRS and CDR2 is YFSETQ. V lost 2 bases and J 4 bases, leaving 12 bases between the germline ends. CDR3 sequence: CASSFGDDSYGYTF. For the CDR3, the DNA is TGCGCCAGCAGCTTTGGGGACGACTCCTATGGCTACACCTTC.

The genes are TRBV5-1 and TRBJ2-1; D not resolved. Germline CDR1 and CDR2: SGHRS and YFSETQ. V lost 3 bases to trimming and J lost 8 bases, with 9 bases between them. The CDR3 has 12 amino acids. CDR3 residues: CASSWNIHEQFF. DNA for the CDR3: TGCGCCAGCAGCTGGAATATCCATGAGCAGTTCTTC.

A few counts support this clonotype. This chain connects TRBV12-3 or TRBV12-4 to TRBJ1-2, with D possibly TRBD1 on 6 matching bases. V dropped 3 bases and J dropped 8 bases, with 13 bases sitting between them. CDR3 length: 13 amino acids. CDR3 in amino acids: CASSLTGAAGYTF. CDR3 nucleotides: TGTGCCAGCAGTTTGACGGGGGCCGCGGGCTACACCTTC.